This T cell receptor beta chain was captured by sequencing in a study of vaccination effects on CD4 cells after COVID-19. About the research overall: Either the mRNA-1273 or the BNT162b2 vaccine was given to participants as two doses. Broader study findings: Healthy vaccinees' vaccine-induced clones included only 1 of 255 that recognized common cold coronaviruses.

Generated by immunoSEQ multiplex PCR, the TCRdb table keeps only in-frame clones and is missing some. The sample contains 40,000 to 50,000 clones, roughly two thirds of which appear only once. Note on this clone: Its specificity is unknown. Other DNA sequences of this sample code for an identical CDR3.

Using viral peptide pools, the ViraFEST assay grew out antigen-specific CD4+ T cells prior to sequencing. A 10-day culture period preceded the isolation of CD4+ T cells. Absence of prior SARS-CoV-2 infection characterized the vaccine recipients, who showed negative nucleocapsid antibodies. CDR1 and CDR2 (germline): SGDLS, YYNGEE. The CDR3 runs 16 residues. J lost 0 bases, V lost 0 bases, and 3 bases had no gene match. The sample here was CD4+ T cells from PBMCs cultured with HCoV-OC43 spike peptides, taken before COVID-19 vaccination. Subset noted: HCoV-OC43 spike overlapping peptide pool stimulation. The chain uses TRBV9 and TRBJ2-1; 7 nucleotides match TRBD2. The sequence came from a human donor who received a COVID-19 vaccine. CDR3 DNA: TGTGCCAGCAGCGTAGGTGGCGGGGGCTCCTACAATGAGCAGTTCTTC. The encoded protein is CASSVGGGGSYNEQFF.